Given below is one T cell receptor beta chain in context. The data belong to a study of cytomegalovirus exposure and HLA in healthy donors. PCR primers comprised 60 Vbeta and 13 Jbeta primers. Method: immunoSEQ multiplex PCR; TCRdb's copy keeps in-frame clones and lacks some. The data hold 99,000 or so clones, with around 80% observed a single time. Germline loops: CDR1 MGHDK, CDR2 SYGVNS. J was trimmed by 2 bases and V by 4 bases; bases with no gene match: 5. The CDR3 is made up of 15 amino acids. Material for sequencing was PBMCs. This sequence was found in a woman aged 40 to 50 in good health and CMV-seronegative. This chain connects TRBV25-1 to TRBJ2-3; 8 positions agree with TRBD2. CDR3 coding DNA: TGTGCCAGCAGTGGGCTAGCGGGTTACACAGATACGCAGTATTTT. It translates to CASSGLAGYTDTQYF. The full variable domain, rest sourced from reference TRBV25-1 and TRBJ2-3, is EADIYQTPRYLVIGTGKKITLECSQTMGHDKMYWYQQDPGMELHLIHYSYGVNSTEKGDLSSESTVSRIRTEHFPLTLESARPSHTSQYLCASSGLAGYTDTQYFGPGTRLTVL.